A single sample is the source of the 18 T cell receptor beta chains below, sequenced in a study of STAT5B mutations in CD4+ large granular lymphocyte leukemia. This table comes from immunoSEQ multiplex PCR, and its TCRdb copy is limited to in-frame clones, with some not included. The sample lists some 45,000 clones, roughly 85% seen once, with less than 3% in the top ten. Sequencing was done on a sample of CD4+ T cells from blood buffy coats. The receptors were sampled from a human donor in good health.

V usage is TRBV5-6 and J usage is TRBJ2-1; 7 nucleotides line up with TRBD1. The V gene's germline CDR1 is SGHDT and CDR2 YYEEEE. The CDR3 runs 15 residues. J lost 8 bases, V lost 1 base, and 9 bases had no gene match. This CDR3 is CASSLKLTGDDEQFF. The CDR3 DNA reads as TGTGCCAGCAGCTTGAAACTTACAGGGGACGATGAGCAGTTCTTC.

In this sample, this clone turned up a few times. The rearrangement uses TRBV19 and TRBJ1-5, with D maybe TRBD1 (5 bases). The CDR3 has 14 residues. V lost 3 bases, J lost 6 bases, and 12 bases lay in between. Looked up from germline, CDR1 is LNHDA and CDR2 is SQIVND (reference sequence). For the CDR3, the DNA is TGTGCCAGTAGTATCGGGGGTAACGGTCAGCCCCAGCATTTT. Its translation is CASSIGGNGQPQHF.

In this sample, this clone turned up once. The chain couples TRBV14 to TRBJ2-7; 9 bases fit TRBD2. The CDR3 totals 18 residues. With 0 bases clipped from V and 3 bases from J, the junction kept 12 bases outside the gene matches. Germline V lookup: CDR1 SGHDN, CDR2 FVKESK. CDR3 residues: CASSQDRLIAGALYEQYF. For the CDR3, the DNA is TGTGCCAGCAGCCAAGACCGGCTCATAGCGGGAGCCCTCTACGAGCAGTACTTC.

The chain recombines TRBV28 with TRBJ2-5; D is ambiguous. The CDR3 is made up of 12 amino acids. Germline-derived CDR1 and CDR2 are MDHEN and SYDVKM. V was trimmed by 3 bases and J by 4 bases, leaving 6 bases between them. The CDR3 sequence: CASSLVTETQYF. The CDR3 DNA follows: TGTGCCAGCAGTTTGGTGACAGAGACCCAGTACTTC.

V is TRBV5-1 and J is TRBJ2-3; 10 nucleotides agree with TRBD2. The CDR3 has 14 amino acids. The V segment lost 1 base and the J segment 5 bases; nucleotides outside the gene matches: 1. The germline gives CDR1 SGHRS, CDR2 YFSETQ. CDR3 in amino acids: CASSLLAGEDTQYF. The CDR3 bases are TGCGCCAGCAGCTTGCTAGCGGGAGAAGATACGCAGTATTTT.

The V gene is TRBV9, the J gene TRBJ1-4; 7 nucleotides line up with TRBD1. V trimming: 3 bases; J trimming: 5 bases; junction bases outside the gene matches: 7. The germline gives CDR1 SGDLS, CDR2 YYNGEE. This CDR3 is 15 amino acids long. CDR3 protein: CASSAPGTANEKLFF. The CDR3 region has the DNA TGTGCCAGCAGCGCACCCGGGACAGCGAATGAAAAACTGTTTTTT.

The J gene is TRBJ2-1, the V gene TRBV7-8; weak D call: TRBD2 (5 bases). V lost 0 bases to trimming and J lost 0 bases, with 6 bases between them. CDR1 SGHVS and CDR2 FQNEAQ come from the germline V gene. CDR3 size: 15 residues. This chain's CDR3 is CASSLAGSSYNEQFF. CDR3 coding DNA: TGTGCCAGCAGCTTAGCGGGGAGCTCCTACAATGAGCAGTTCTTC.

The chain is built from TRBV19 and TRBJ2-3; D call uncertain. The germline V gene has CDR1 LNHDA and CDR2 SQIVND (reference sequence). V was clipped by 8 bases and J by 3 bases, with 6 bases between them. The CDR3 sequence is 11 residues long. In DNA, the CDR3 is TGTGCCAGTGCCGTAACAGATACGCAGTATTTT. Translated: CASAVTDTQYF.

This chain links TRBV4-3 with TRBJ1-2; weak D call: TRBD1 (5 bases). CDR1 is LGHNA, CDR2 YSLEER, per germline. With 0 bases removed from V and 4 bases from J, the gap between germline ends came to 12 bases. The CDR3 length is 15 residues. CDR3 coding DNA: TGCGCCAGCAGCCAAGATTTGGCAGGGTCCTATGGCTACACCTTC. It is translated as CASSQDLAGSYGYTF.

The V call is TRBV5-1, the J call TRBJ2-2, with 12 bases that match TRBD1. Germline V gene lookup returns CDR1 SGHRS and CDR2 YFSETQ. This CDR3 is 18 amino acids long. V lost 4 bases, J lost 7 bases, and 14 bases stayed unmatched. CDR3 DNA sequence: TGCGCCAGCAGCCGCCGTCGGGGAGGGACAGGGGGCGTCGGGGAGCTGTTTTTT. This gives the protein CASSRRRGGTGGVGELFF.

The chain is built from TRBV14 and TRBJ1-2; 9 nucleotides agree with TRBD1. Germline V gene sequence: CDR1 SGHDN, CDR2 FVKESK. This CDR3 spans 13 amino acids. With V trimmed by 5 bases and J by 6 bases, 4 bases remained unmatched. The CDR3 reads CASSTRTGDGYTF. The DNA of the CDR3 is TGTGCCAGCAGCACTCGGACAGGGGATGGCTACACCTTC. The whole variable domain, filled in from reference TRBV14 and TRBJ1-2, reads EAGVTQFPSHSVIEKGQTVTLRCDPISGHDNLYWYRRVMGKEIKFLLHFVKESKQDESGMPNNRFLAERTGGTYSTLKVQPAELEDSGVYFCASSTRTGDGYTFGSGTRLTVV.

The rearrangement links TRBV11-3 to TRBJ2-2, with D maybe TRBD2 (6 bases). Trimming shortened V by 4 bases and J by 6 bases, and 12 bases separated the two germline ends. Germline V gives CDR1 SGHNT, CDR2 YENEEA. The CDR3 totals 14 residues. CDR3 nucleotide sequence: TGTGCCAGCAGCTCCGGACTATTTTCCGGGGAGCTGTTTTTT. Protein sequence: CASSSGLFSGELFF.

The rearrangement uses TRBV5-1 and TRBJ2-1; TRBD2 matches 14 bases. Germline CDR1 reads SGHRS; CDR2 reads YFSETQ. The CDR3 consists of 16 residues. V shed 0 bases, J shed 9 bases, and the junction held 5 bases outside the gene matches. In DNA, the CDR3 is TGCGCCAGCAGCTTGGGACTAGCGGGAGGGCTGGTTGAGCAGTTCTTC. Encoded protein: CASSLGLAGGLVEQFF. Variable domain in full (rest from reference TRBV5-1 and TRBJ2-1): KAGVTQTPRYLIKTRGQQVTLSCSPISGHRSVSWYQQTPGQGLQFLFEYFSETQRNKGNFPGRFSGRQFSNSRSEMNVSTLELGDSALYLCASSLGLAGGLVEQFFGPGTRLTVL.

V usage is TRBV9 and J usage is TRBJ2-3; 11 nucleotides agree with TRBD2. The V gene's germline CDR1 is SGDLS and CDR2 YYNGEE. V was clipped by 3 bases and J by 0 bases; unmatched bases: 3. The CDR3 covers 16 residues. The CDR3 DNA reads as TGTGCCAGCAGCGAGGGACTAGCGGTAAGCACAGATACGCAGTATTTT. This encodes CASSEGLAVSTDTQYF.

The rearrangement joins TRBV19 to TRBJ1-2, with no clear D. The CDR3 extends over 11 amino acids. V lost 6 bases, J lost 8 bases, and 10 bases lay in between. The germline V gene encodes CDR1 LNHDA and CDR2 SQIVND (reference sequence). The CDR3 here is CASRGIGGYTF. As DNA, the CDR3 is TGTGCCAGTAGGGGGATAGGAGGCTACACCTTC.

The chain couples TRBV28 to TRBJ1-1; tentatively, D is TRBD1 (5 bases). Germline V gene lookup returns CDR1 MDHEN and CDR2 SYDVKM. The germline V and J ends were trimmed by 5 bases and 7 bases, with 20 bases remaining between them. The CDR3 totals 15 residues. The CDR3 DNA reads as TGTGCCAGCAGTCAAACCCGGGGCGTAAAACTTGAAGCTTTCTTT. It encodes CASSQTRGVKLEAFF.

This clone was detected only once. The chain employs TRBV5-5 and TRBJ1-4, with D possibly TRBD1 on 5 matching bases. The CDR3 is 17 amino acids. CDR1 and CDR2 from the germline V gene are SGHKS and YYEKEE (reference sequence). With 4 bases removed from V and 3 bases from J, the gap between germline ends came to 19 bases. As DNA, the CDR3 is TGTGCCAGCAGCGACCTTCCCGACAGCCGATCTAATGAAAAACTGTTTTTT. It yields the protein CASSDLPDSRSNEKLFF.

The rearrangement joins TRBV5-1 to TRBJ1-2, with TRBD1 identical over 8 bases. CDR1 is SGHRS and CDR2 is YFSETQ in the germline V gene. The CDR3 totals 15 residues. With V trimmed by 0 bases and J by 6 bases, 7 bases remained unmatched. CDR3 in amino acids: CASSLADRGQDGYTF. The CDR3 DNA follows: TGCGCCAGCAGCTTGGCCGACAGGGGACAAGATGGCTACACCTTC.